These 2 T cell receptor beta chains share one sample of origin, sequenced in a study of T cell responses to AZD1222 COVID-19 vaccine. Sequencing was performed with immunoSEQ multiplex PCR; in TCRdb, only in-frame clones are kept and a portion is missing. The table shows 95,000 to 150,000 clones, with approximately 88% occurring only once. The sequencing used peripheral blood, collected on day 0 of AZD1222 vaccination. These receptors were taken from an adult in good health.

The J gene is TRBJ1-2, the V gene TRBV27; a possible D gene is TRBD1 (5 bases). V shed 0 bases and J shed 2 bases, with 7 bases lying between them. CDR1 and CDR2 (germline): MNHEY, SMNVEV (reference sequence). The CDR3 totals 14 residues. In DNA, the CDR3 is TGTGCCAGCAGTTTATCGGGGGGGAACTATGGCTACACCTTC. Protein: CASSLSGGNYGYTF.

The gene calls are TRBV12-3 or TRBV12-4 and TRBJ1-5, with D unresolved. Trimming cost V 10 bases and J 4 bases, with 11 bases left between them. This CDR3 is built from 12 residues. The CDR3 DNA follows: TGTGCCATCTCTCAAGGGAATCAGCCCCAGCATTTT. This gives the protein CAISQGNQPQHF.